A single TCR beta chain is shown here with its context. Combination of CD45RO+ cells with CCR7-negative CD45RA+ TemRA cells was used for CD8 memory. The data were obtained in a study of shared clonotypes between healthy human individuals. Whole-study context: Each donor had three CD4 naive, three CD4 memory, two CD8 naive and one CD8 memory plate.

Every subset had its genomic DNA shared out evenly among several immunoSEQ plates. The authors' processing: In the immunoSEQ data, sequences were junction-only and lacked quality scores, so filtering differed. Method: immunoSEQ multiplex PCR; TCRdb's copy keeps in-frame clones and lacks some. V and J calls and clone size are as listed in that table; D and trimming were resolved from the DNA. The sample consists of more than 550,000 clones, roughly 91% of them appearing once. CDR1 and CDR2 from the germline V gene are SEHNR and FQNEAQ (reference sequence). This CDR3 has 13 amino acids. J was trimmed by 12 bases and V by 1 base; bases with no gene match: 4.

The chain combines TRBV7-9 with TRBJ1-2; 11 bases align to TRBD1. The TCR was taken from a young man in good health. Some clones in this sample may be carry-over from other donors' samples. Sequences were obtained from memory CD8+ T cells from PBMCs. Stated subset: CD45RO+ cells pooled with CCR7-negative TemRA cells. Written as DNA, the CDR3 is TGTGCCAGCAGCTTAGAGGGACAGGGGGGAAACACCTTC. Residues: CASSLEGQGGNTF. The variable domain in full, with the rest retrieved from reference TRBV7-9 and TRBJ1-2, is DTGVSQNPRHKITKRGQNVTFRCDPISEHNRLYWYRQTLGQGPEFLTYFQNEAQLEKSRLLSDRFSAERPKGSFSTLEIQRTEQGDSAMYLCASSLEGQGGNTFGSGTRLTVV.